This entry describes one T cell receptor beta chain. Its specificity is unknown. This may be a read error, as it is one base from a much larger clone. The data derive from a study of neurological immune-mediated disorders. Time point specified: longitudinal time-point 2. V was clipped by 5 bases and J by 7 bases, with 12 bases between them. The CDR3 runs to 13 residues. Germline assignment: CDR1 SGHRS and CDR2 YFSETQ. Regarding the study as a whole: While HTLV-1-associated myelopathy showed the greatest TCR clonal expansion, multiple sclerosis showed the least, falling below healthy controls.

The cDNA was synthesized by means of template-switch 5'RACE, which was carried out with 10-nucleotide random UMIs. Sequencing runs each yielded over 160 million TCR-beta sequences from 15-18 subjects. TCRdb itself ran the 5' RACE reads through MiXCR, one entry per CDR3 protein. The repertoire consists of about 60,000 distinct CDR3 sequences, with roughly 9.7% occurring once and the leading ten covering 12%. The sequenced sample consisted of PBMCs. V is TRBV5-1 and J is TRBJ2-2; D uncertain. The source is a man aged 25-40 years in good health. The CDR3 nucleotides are TGCGCCAGCAGATTGATGGGAATCGGGGAGCTGTTTTTT. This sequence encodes CASRLMGIGELFF.